The 27 T cell receptor beta chains presented below share a single source sample, sequenced in a study of blood T cell repertoires in COVID-19. Libraries were prepared by immunoSEQ multiplex PCR; TCRdb keeps only in-frame clonotypes and omits some of them. This table holds 330,000 or so clones, approximately 91% found once. Specimen: PBMCs or T cells enriched from blood (not recorded which). Receptors originate from a woman aged 30 to 39 who had been exposed to COVID-19.

V gene TRBV24-1 combines with J gene TRBJ2-1; TRBD2 aligns across 8 bases. This CDR3 spans 15 amino acids. CDR1 and CDR2 from the germline V gene are KGHDR and SFDVKD. Trimming at V came to 4 bases and at J to 6 bases, leaving 7 bases not matched to a gene. CDR3 coding DNA: TGTGCCACCAGTGAGAGCGGGAGTAGGGGCAATGAGCAGTTCTTC. Encoded protein: CATSESGSRGNEQFF.

V is TRBV25-1 and J is TRBJ1-1; no clear D gene. V lost 0 bases to trimming and J lost 8 bases, with 4 bases between them. The CDR3 covers 11 residues. CDR1 and CDR2 (germline): MGHDK, SYGVNS. The chain's CDR3 is CASSEYREAFF. The DNA for the CDR3 is TGTGCCAGCAGTGAATACAGAGAAGCTTTCTTT.

This clone was seen once. The V gene is TRBV14, the J gene TRBJ1-2; 8 positions agree with TRBD1. V lost 1 base, J lost 2 bases, and 0 bases stayed unmatched. This CDR3 is 14 amino acids long. Germline V gives CDR1 SGHDN, CDR2 FVKESK. CDR3 sequence (DNA): TGTGCCAGCAGCCAAGGACAGGGGAACTATGGCTACACCTTC. Protein: CASSQGQGNYGYTF.

The J gene is TRBJ2-7, the V gene TRBV30; 11 bases are shared with TRBD2. This CDR3 contains 15 residues. The V gene's germline CDR1 is GTSNPN and CDR2 SVGIG (reference sequence). V lost 5 bases, J lost 6 bases, and 12 bases stayed unmatched. CDR3 sequence (DNA): TGTGCCTGGCGCCCCATCACTAGCGGGAGTCGCGAGCAGTACTTC. Encoded protein: CAWRPITSGSREQYF.

Only a few counts were recorded for this clone. The chain recombines TRBV11-2 with TRBJ2-5; a weak D match, TRBD2 (6 bases). There are 15 residues in the CDR3. Germline V gene data show CDR1 as SGHAT and CDR2 as FQNNGV. V was pared by 1 base and J by 2 bases, with 11 bases between. The CDR3 DNA reads TGTGCCAGCAGCTTAGGGGCTAGCGAACAAGAGACCCAGTACTTC. This gives the protein CASSLGASEQETQYF.

The chain couples TRBV10-3 to TRBJ2-7; 7 positions match TRBD2. The V gene end was trimmed by 3 bases and the J gene end by 0 bases; junction bases not matched to a gene: 2. The CDR3 is made up of 14 amino acids. Germline CDR1 and CDR2: ENHRY and SYGVKD. CDR3 coding DNA: TGTGCCATCAGTGAAGGGAGGGCCTCCTACGAGCAGTACTTC. It yields the protein CAISEGRASYEQYF.

J is TRBJ2-7 and V is TRBV28; no definite D call. Germline V CDR1 and CDR2: MDHEN, SYDVKM. The ends were cut back, 3 bases at V and 0 bases at J, with 9 bases in the middle. This CDR3 comprises 14 residues. This chain's CDR3 is CASSLYSSSYEQYF. In DNA, the CDR3 is TGTGCCAGCAGTTTGTATTCGAGCTCCTACGAGCAGTACTTC.

About this clone itself: A much larger clone is a single base away; this may be a read error. The chain recombines TRBV11-2 with TRBJ2-3; TRBD2 matches 9 bases. Germline values: CDR1 SGHAT, CDR2 FQNNGV. The CDR3 is made up of 14 amino acids. After removal of 1 base from V and 5 bases from J, the junction contained 1 base not matched to a gene. The CDR3 loop is CASSLGTSVDTQYF. The CDR3 region has the DNA TGTGCCAGCAGCTTAGGGACTAGCGTAGATACGCAGTATTTT.

The chain has TRBV12-5 and TRBJ1-6; D is possibly TRBD1 (5 bases). CDR3 length: 15 amino acids. CDR1 and CDR2 from the germline V gene are LGHNT and FRNRAP. Trimming took off 0 bases at V and 8 bases at J, with 11 bases between the two ends. The CDR3 reads CASGLVQGRDSPLHF. As DNA, the CDR3 is TGTGCTAGTGGTTTGGTCCAGGGTAGGGATTCACCCCTCCACTTT.

CDR3 protein: CASSFLTGDPNYGYTF. For the CDR3, the DNA is TGTGCCAGCAGCTTCCTTACAGGGGATCCTAACTATGGCTACACCTTC. The rearrangement joins TRBV5-6 to TRBJ1-2; 7 bases fit TRBD1. V was pared by 2 bases and J by 0 bases, with 7 bases of the junction left unmatched. The CDR3 loop spans 16 amino acids. The V gene's germline CDR1 is SGHDT and CDR2 YYEEEE.

This chain connects TRBV19 to TRBJ1-1; 7 bases match TRBD1. Germline-derived CDR1 and CDR2 are LNHDA and SQIVND (reference sequence). V lost 9 bases, J lost 4 bases, and 11 bases stayed unmatched. CDR3 size: 14 residues. The CDR3 protein is CASSSQGGSTEAFF. Here the CDR3 DNA reads TGTGCCAGCAGCTCGCAGGGGGGCAGCACTGAAGCTTTCTTT.

This rearrangement joins TRBV12-3 or TRBV12-4 to TRBJ2-1; the D gene is possibly TRBD2 (5 bases). The CDR3 has 13 residues. Deletions cut 6 bases from V and 9 bases from J, with 15 bases between. In nucleotides, the CDR3 is TGTGCCAGCAGACCGGGAAACGGCGGTGAGCAGTTCTTC. This gives the protein CASRPGNGGEQFF.

This chain links TRBV6-6 with TRBJ2-3, with 8 bases matching TRBD2. Germline values: CDR1 MNHNY, CDR2 SVGAGI (reference sequence). The V gene end was trimmed by 4 bases and the J gene end by 0 bases; junction bases not matched to a gene: 6. This CDR3 is 16 amino acids long. The DNA for the CDR3 is TGTGCCAGCAGTTCTAAAGCGGGAGTCAGCACAGATACGCAGTATTTT. Amino acid sequence: CASSSKAGVSTDTQYF.

This chain uses TRBV9 with TRBJ1-1, with 8 bases lining up with TRBD1. Germline CDR1 reads SGDLS; CDR2 reads YYNGEE. CDR3 size: 15 residues. V lost 4 bases to trimming and J lost 6 bases; unmatched junction nucleotides: 11. DNA of the CDR3: TGTGCCAGCAGCTTTGCGACAGGGGAAGGCTCTGAAGCTTTCTTT. It yields the protein CASSFATGEGSEAFF.

This sequence joins TRBV28 and TRBJ1-4; 8 nucleotides align to TRBD1. Germline assignment: CDR1 MDHEN and CDR2 SYDVKM. Losses at the gene ends were 4 bases for V and 8 bases for J; bases not matched to a gene: 12. CDR3 length: 16 amino acids. The CDR3 DNA follows: TGTGCCAGCAGTTCACCCCAGGGAACAGGGGGGGAAAAACTGTTTTTT. Protein sequence: CASSSPQGTGGEKLFF.

The chain links TRBV5-1 to TRBJ1-5; perhaps TRBD1 as D (6 bases). The CDR3 consists of 16 residues. V was clipped by 2 bases and J by 2 bases, with 14 bases between them. CDR1 and CDR2 (germline): SGHRS, YFSETQ. As DNA, the CDR3 is TGCGCCAGCAGCTTACAGGGAGGGATCGGCAATCAGCCCCAGCATTTT. Translation: CASSLQGGIGNQPQHF.

The chain couples TRBV5-1 to TRBJ1-3, with TRBD1 matching over 9 bases. The CDR3 loop spans 18 amino acids. Germline V lookup: CDR1 SGHRS, CDR2 YFSETQ. J gave up 2 bases and V 3 bases, and 12 bases lay outside the gene matches. The CDR3 DNA follows: TGCGCCAGCAGCTCTGAAGTACAGGGGGCTGGAGCTGGAAACACCATATATTTT. Amino acids: CASSSEVQGAGAGNTIYF.

This chain links TRBV27 with TRBJ2-1; TRBD2 agrees at 11 bases. CDR1 is MNHEY and CDR2 is SMNVEV in the germline V gene (reference sequence). This CDR3 is built from 17 residues. The V gene end was trimmed by 7 bases and the J gene end by 6 bases; junction bases not matched to a gene: 14. CDR3 in amino acids: CASTRKPGLAVRNEQFF. The CDR3 nucleotides are TGTGCCAGCACCCGTAAGCCGGGACTAGCGGTTCGCAATGAGCAGTTCTTC.

The V and J genes are TRBV12-3 or TRBV12-4 and TRBJ2-5, with a possible D match to TRBD2 (6 bases). This CDR3 is 13 amino acids long. V lost 5 bases and J lost 5, with 12 bases in between. CDR3 in DNA: TGTGCCAGCAGTCCTGCGGGGTGGGAGACCCAGTACTTC. This sequence encodes CASSPAGWETQYF.

This clone was counted once. This chain connects TRBV28 to TRBJ2-5; 9 nucleotides match TRBD1. The length of the CDR3 is 15 residues. Per the germline V gene, CDR1 is MDHEN and CDR2 is SYDVKM. V lost 6 bases and J lost 2; bases outside the gene matches: 7. In nucleotides, the CDR3 is TGTGCCAGCAGGGGGGGACAGGGCCCGCAAGAGACCCAGTACTTC. Amino acids: CASRGGQGPQETQYF.

The chain couples TRBV5-5 to TRBJ2-7; D not certain. Germline loops: CDR1 SGHKS, CDR2 YYEKEE (reference sequence). This CDR3 comprises 11 residues. V was cut by 0 bases and J by 6 bases, with 4 bases left in between. The DNA of the CDR3 is TGTGCCAGCAGCTTGGTCCGCGAGCAGTACTTC. Protein: CASSLVREQYF.

CDR3 nucleotide sequence: TGTGCCAGCTCACCGACAGGAGAGAACACTGAAGCTTTCTTT. Protein: CASSPTGENTEAFF. V is TRBV18 and J is TRBJ1-1, with D possibly TRBD1 on 6 matching bases. The ends were cut back, 3 bases at V and 1 base at J, with 9 bases in the middle. There are 14 residues in the CDR3. The germline gives CDR1 KGHSH, CDR2 LQKENI.

This chain connects TRBV15 to TRBJ2-7, with 7 bases matching TRBD2. The CDR3 runs 15 residues. V dropped 3 bases and J dropped 0; count of bases not matched to a gene: 5. Germline lookup yields CDR1 LNHNV and CDR2 YYDKDF (reference sequence). CDR3 sequence (DNA): TGTGCCACCAGCAGCAGACTAGCCGCCTCCTACGAGCAGTACTTC. This gives the protein CATSSRLAASYEQYF.

This clone was seen just once. This chain joins TRBV9 and TRBJ2-7, with D maybe TRBD2 (6 bases). Germline V gives CDR1 SGDLS, CDR2 YYNGEE. Trimming removed 3 bases from V and 5 bases from J, with 18 bases in between. The CDR3 extends over 15 amino acids. This CDR3 is CASSAGSGGLDEQYF. As DNA, the CDR3 is TGTGCCAGCAGCGCCGGTAGCGGAGGGCTGGACGAGCAGTACTTC. The full variable domain, in which reference TRBV9 and TRBJ2-7 provide the parts outside the CDR3, is DSGVTQTPKHLITATGQRVTLRCSPRSGDLSVYWYQQSLDQGLQFLIQYYNGEERAKGNILERFSAQQFPDLHSELNLSSLELGDSALYFCASSAGSGGLDEQYFGPGTRLTVT.

This chain uses TRBV3-1 (or the pseudogene TRBV3-2) with TRBJ1-1; 7 nucleotides line up with TRBD1. Trimming removed 4 bases from V and 1 base from J; junction bases left unmatched: 6. Per germline, CDR1 LGHDT and CDR2 YNNKEL (reference sequence). CDR3 length: 15 residues. CDR3 loop: CASSRLQGTNTEAFF. The CDR3 bases are TGTGCCAGCAGCCGATTACAGGGGACGAACACTGAAGCTTTCTTT.

The chain is built from TRBV14 and TRBJ2-5, with 12 positions matching TRBD2. V dropped 4 bases and J dropped 0; count of bases not matched to a gene: 3. The V gene's germline CDR1 is SGHDN and CDR2 FVKESK. CDR3 length equals 16 residues. CDR3 in amino acids: CASSPRLAGDQETQYF. For the CDR3, the DNA is TGTGCCAGCAGCCCCCGACTAGCGGGAGACCAAGAGACCCAGTACTTC. Supplemented by reference TRBV14 and TRBJ2-5, the full variable domain reads EAGVTQFPSHSVIEKGQTVTLRCDPISGHDNLYWYRRVMGKEIKFLLHFVKESKQDESGMPNNRFLAERTGGTYSTLKVQPAELEDSGVYFCASSPRLAGDQETQYFGPGTRLLVL.

The chain joins TRBV9 to TRBJ1-1, with TRBD1 matching over 8 bases. With 6 bases clipped from V and 4 bases from J, the junction kept 5 bases outside the gene matches. The CDR3 loop spans 13 amino acids. Germline V CDR1 and CDR2: SGDLS, YYNGEE. CDR3 sequence reads: CASNRQGSTEAFF. The CDR3 coding sequence is TGTGCCAGCAACCGACAGGGGAGCACTGAAGCTTTCTTT. Full variable domain (outside the CDR3, taken from reference TRBV9 and TRBJ1-1): DSGVTQTPKHLITATGQRVTLRCSPRSGDLSVYWYQQSLDQGLQFLIQYYNGEERAKGNILERFSAQQFPDLHSELNLSSLELGDSALYFCASNRQGSTEAFFGQGTRLTVV.